This TCR beta chain was retrieved from a study of OX40 agonist ivuxolimab in advanced cancers. For the study at large: Ivuxolimab, which patients received intravenously every 2 weeks, was dosed at 0.01 to 10 mg/kg.

Regarding this clone: Its specificity is unknown.

Patients with autoimmune history or systemic immunosuppression were excluded. V lost 5 bases to trimming and J lost 0 bases, with 13 bases between them. The CDR3 covers 16 residues. Germline V lookup: CDR1 SGHAT, CDR2 FQNNGV. Produced via immunoSEQ multiplex PCR; TCRdb's table is partial and in-frame only. The sample has some 66,000 clones, around 83% seen once; the top ten hold 2% to 3%. The study, taken as a whole, reports: Which antigen the expanded peripheral T cells recognized is unknown. Compared with others, partial responders at 0.1-3.0 mg/kg displayed clonal expansion among the lowest.

The gene calls are TRBV11-2 and TRBJ2-2; D remains ambiguous. This clonotype was sampled from an adult with an advanced solid tumor such as melanoma, head and neck, liver or kidney cancer. Sequencing used CD4+ or CD8+ T cells sorted from blood, obtained in a trial of the OX40 agonist ivuxolimab. CDR3: CASSPGRSTNTGELFF. The DNA of the CDR3 is TGTGCCAGCAGCCCTGGACGGAGTACGAACACCGGGGAGCTGTTTTTT.